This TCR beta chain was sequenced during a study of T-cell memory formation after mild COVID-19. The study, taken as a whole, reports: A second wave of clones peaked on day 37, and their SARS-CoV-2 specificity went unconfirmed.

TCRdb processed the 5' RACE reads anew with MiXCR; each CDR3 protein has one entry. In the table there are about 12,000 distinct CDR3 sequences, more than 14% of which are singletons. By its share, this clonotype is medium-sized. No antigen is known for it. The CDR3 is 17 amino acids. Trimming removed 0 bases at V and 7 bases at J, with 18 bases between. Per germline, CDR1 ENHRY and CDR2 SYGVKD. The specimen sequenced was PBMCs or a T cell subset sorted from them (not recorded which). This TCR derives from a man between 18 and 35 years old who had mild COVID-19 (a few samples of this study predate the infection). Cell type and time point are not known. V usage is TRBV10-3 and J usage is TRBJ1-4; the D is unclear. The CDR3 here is CAISESTRHPWIEKLFF. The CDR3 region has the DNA TGTGCCATCAGTGAGTCGACGCGGCACCCGTGGATTGAAAAACTGTTTTTT.